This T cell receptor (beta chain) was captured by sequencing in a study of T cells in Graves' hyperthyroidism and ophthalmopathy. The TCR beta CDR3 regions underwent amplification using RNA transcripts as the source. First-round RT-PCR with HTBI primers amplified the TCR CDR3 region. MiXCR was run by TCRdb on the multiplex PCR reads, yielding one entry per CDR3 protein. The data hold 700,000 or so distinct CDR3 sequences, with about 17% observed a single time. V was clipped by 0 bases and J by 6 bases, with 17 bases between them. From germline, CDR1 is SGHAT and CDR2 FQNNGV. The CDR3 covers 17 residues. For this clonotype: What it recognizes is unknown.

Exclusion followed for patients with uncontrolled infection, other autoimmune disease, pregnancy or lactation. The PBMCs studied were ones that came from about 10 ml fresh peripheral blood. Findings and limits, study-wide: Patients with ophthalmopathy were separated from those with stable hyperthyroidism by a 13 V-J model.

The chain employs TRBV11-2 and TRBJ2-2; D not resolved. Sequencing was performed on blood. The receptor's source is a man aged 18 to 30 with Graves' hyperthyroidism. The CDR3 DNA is TGTGCCAGCAGCTTAGATTTGAAGGGCGCGATTGCCGGGGAGCTGTTTTTT. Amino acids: CASSLDLKGAIAGELFF.